This T cell receptor (beta chain) was identified in a study of cytomegalovirus exposure and HLA in healthy donors. Study context: An earlier analysis found 110 million or so unique TCR beta sequences from approximately 190 million T cells. Study-level findings and limits: A later analysis reportedly identified an Asian-associated ancestry cluster as carrying fewer N-insertions than the approximately 670-donor mean. A list of 150 or so TCR beta chains associated with cytomegalovirus was given.

This clone showed up just once. As yet, its antigen is unknown. Both 60 Vbeta primers and 13 Jbeta primers went into the PCR. Measured with immunoSEQ multiplex PCR; TCRdb has only the in-frame clones, and not every one. Found here are 100,000 to 150,000 clones, 80% of them singletons; the top ten hold more than 8%. Germline CDR1 reads LNHDA; CDR2 reads SQIVND (reference sequence). V gave up 1 base and J gave up 2 bases, with 13 bases separating them. This CDR3 comprises 16 residues. The sequencing input was PBMCs. The TCR sequence derives from a female donor in good health and CMV-seropositive. The rearrangement links TRBV19 to TRBJ2-3; perhaps TRBD1 as D (5 bases). The CDR3 sequence: CASSIGGTGPTDTQYF. The CDR3 DNA is TGTGCCAGTAGTATAGGCGGAACAGGTCCCACAGATACGCAGTATTTT.